This entry concerns a single T cell receptor beta chain. The antigen it recognizes is unknown. No much larger clone exists at a distance of one base, and base qualities are not known. This sample stems from a study of T cell repertoires in urothelial bladder cancer (dated by TCRdb to about 2019). Some background on the complete study: Of the approximately 12 resected lesions, three were clinical stage cT0, three were cTa, three were cT1 and three were cT2 or greater. TCR repertoire clonality in bladder tumors was compared with TCR repertoire clonality in benign bladder inflammation. A total of approximately 13 patients who had bladder lesions and were undergoing transurethral resection were prospectively identified. Around 12 resected bladder lesions, made up of urothelial carcinoma (UC+) and benign (UC-) specimens, were studied. Beyond this particular receptor, the publication reports: In carcinoma specimens, up to 17% of infiltrating lymphocytes were accounted for by a single T-cell clone, compared with roughly 2% in benign specimens. Urothelial carcinoma specimens had fewer T cells than benign specimens, with medians of roughly 5,600 and 26,000. Carcinoma specimens had a median tumor infiltrating lymphocyte percentage of around 2%, while benign specimens had a median of roughly 13%.

The immunoSEQ assay was used to sequence the CDR3 region of the TCR beta chain. As for the original processing: T-cell fraction, clonal dominance and maximum TCR clone frequency were calculated for each specimen. TCRdb retrieved this table from immuneACCESS and kept in-frame rearrangements only. Not all clones are present; in checked studies, unresolved V genes account for under half, and no reason is known for the remainder. V and J calls and clone size follow that table, whereas D and trimming were derived from the DNA. The table for this sample lists fewer than 14,000 clones; approximately 70% of them were counted only once. Jointly, the top ten make up 6% to 7% of the sample. The CDR3 holds 14 amino acids from the cysteine to the phenylalanine. Only the CDR3 DNA is retained, 42 bases long and in frame from the first base. The germline V gene provides CDR1 SGHDT and CDR2 YYEEEE. A distance of 13 bases separates the germline ends of V and J, which lose 4 bases and 5 bases respectively.

Resected bladder lesions that lacked urothelial carcinoma were classed as benign (UC-) specimens. Specimens of bladder lesions were obtained during transurethral resection and kept at -80C. DNA was extracted from bladder specimens collected at transurethral resection. The sequenced sample consisted of tumor-infiltrating cells from bladder cancer. The rearranged chain carries TRBV5-6 and TRBJ1-5; a tentative D match to TRBD1 spans 5 bases. This clonotype originated in a human donor with a benign inflammatory bladder lesion. The nucleotides are TGTGCCAGCAGCCGCAACGACAGATATCAGCCCCAGCATTTT. Translated, it reads CASSRNDRYQPQHF. The CDR3, completed at both ends by the reference TRBV5-6 and TRBJ1-5 genes, gives the full variable domain DAGVTQSPTHLIKTRGQQVTLRCSPKSGHDTVSWYQQALGQGPQFIFQYYEEEERQRGNFPDRFSGHQFPNYSSELNVNALLLGDSALYLCASSRNDRYQPQHFGDGTRLSIL.